This T cell receptor beta chain was retrieved from a study of blood T cell repertoires in COVID-19. On the study more broadly: Acute-phase and convalescent COVID-19 samples originated in the United States, Italy and Spain. Sample material is recorded as cDNA or gDNA derived from T cells, B-cell-depleted T cells, or PBMCs.

V lost 4 bases, J lost 6 bases, and 10 bases stayed unmatched. The CDR3 is made up of 17 amino acids. Germline values: CDR1 MNHEY, CDR2 SVGEGT. This clone was recorded a few times. The authors' processing: Using reference gene primer amplification, nucleated cell counts were estimated. TCRdb's table, derived via immunoSEQ multiplex PCR, lists solely in-frame clones and lacks some. V, J and clone size are taken as reported in that table, and D and trimming were inferred from the DNA itself. In the table there are 100,000 to 110,000 clones, about 84% of which are singletons. The chain combines TRBV6-2 or TRBV6-3 with TRBJ1-4; 11 bases fit TRBD1. Sequenced: peripheral blood. The sequence was obtained from a human donor in a cohort sampled during active COVID-19. Here the CDR3 DNA reads TGTGCCAGCAGTTCCCTCGGACAGGGGGCGGCGGATGAAAAACTGTTTTTT. Protein: CASSSLGQGAADEKLFF.